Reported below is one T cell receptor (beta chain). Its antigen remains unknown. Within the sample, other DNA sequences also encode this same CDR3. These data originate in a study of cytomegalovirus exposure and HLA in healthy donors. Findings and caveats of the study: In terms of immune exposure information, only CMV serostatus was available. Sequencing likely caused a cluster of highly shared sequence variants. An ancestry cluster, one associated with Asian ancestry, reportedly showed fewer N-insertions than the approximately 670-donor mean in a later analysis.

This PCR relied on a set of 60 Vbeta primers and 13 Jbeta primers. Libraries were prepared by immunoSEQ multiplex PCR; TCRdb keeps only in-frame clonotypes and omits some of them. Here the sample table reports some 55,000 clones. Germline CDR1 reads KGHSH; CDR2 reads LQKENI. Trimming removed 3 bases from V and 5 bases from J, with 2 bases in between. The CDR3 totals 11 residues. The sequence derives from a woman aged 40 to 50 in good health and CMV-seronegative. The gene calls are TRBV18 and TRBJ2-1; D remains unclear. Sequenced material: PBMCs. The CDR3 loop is CASSPNNEQFF. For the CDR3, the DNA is TGTGCCAGCTCACCTAACAATGAGCAGTTCTTC.